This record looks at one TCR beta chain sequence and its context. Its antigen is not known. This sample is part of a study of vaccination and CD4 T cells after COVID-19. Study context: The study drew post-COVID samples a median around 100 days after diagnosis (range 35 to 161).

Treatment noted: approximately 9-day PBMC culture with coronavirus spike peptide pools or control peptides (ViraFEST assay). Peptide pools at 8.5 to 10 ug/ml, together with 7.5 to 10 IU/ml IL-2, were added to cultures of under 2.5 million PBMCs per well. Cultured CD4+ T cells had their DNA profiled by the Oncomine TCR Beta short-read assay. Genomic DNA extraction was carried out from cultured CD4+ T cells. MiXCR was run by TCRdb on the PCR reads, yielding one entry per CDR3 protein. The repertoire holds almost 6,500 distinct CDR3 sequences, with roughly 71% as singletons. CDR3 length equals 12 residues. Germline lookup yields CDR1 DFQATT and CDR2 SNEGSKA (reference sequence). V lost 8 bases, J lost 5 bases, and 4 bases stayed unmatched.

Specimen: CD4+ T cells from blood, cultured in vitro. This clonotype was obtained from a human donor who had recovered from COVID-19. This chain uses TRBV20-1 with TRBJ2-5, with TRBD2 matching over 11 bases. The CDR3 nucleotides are TGCAGTATAGCGGGAGGGGTGGAGACCCAGTACTTC. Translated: CSIAGGVETQYF.